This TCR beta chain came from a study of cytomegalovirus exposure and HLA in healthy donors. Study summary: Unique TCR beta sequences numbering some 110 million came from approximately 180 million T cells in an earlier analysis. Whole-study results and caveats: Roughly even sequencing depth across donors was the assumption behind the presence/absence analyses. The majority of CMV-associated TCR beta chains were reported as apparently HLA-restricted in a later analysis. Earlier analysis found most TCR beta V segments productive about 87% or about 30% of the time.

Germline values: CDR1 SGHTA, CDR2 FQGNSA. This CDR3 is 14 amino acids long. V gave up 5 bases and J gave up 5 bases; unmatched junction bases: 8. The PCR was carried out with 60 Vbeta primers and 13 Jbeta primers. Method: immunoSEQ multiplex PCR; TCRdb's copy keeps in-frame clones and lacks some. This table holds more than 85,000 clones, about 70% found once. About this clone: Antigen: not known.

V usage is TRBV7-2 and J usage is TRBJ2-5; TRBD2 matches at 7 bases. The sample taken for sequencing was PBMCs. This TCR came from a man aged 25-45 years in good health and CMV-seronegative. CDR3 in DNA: TGTGCCAGCAGCCGCAGCCAGGGAGGGGAGACCCAGTACTTC. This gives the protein CASSRSQGGETQYF.